Listed here are 9 T cell receptor beta chains from one sample, sequenced in a study of blood T cell repertoires in COVID-19. The protocol was immunoSEQ multiplex PCR, while the TCRdb copy is restricted to in-frame clones and leaves out a portion. Found here are approximately 440,000 clones, more than 70% of them singletons; the top ten hold approximately 12%. Input material: peripheral blood. Every receptor here comes from a woman aged 50 to 65 with COVID-19, enrolled during active disease.

The V call is TRBV19, the J call TRBJ2-3, with 7 bases identical to TRBD2. With V trimmed by 7 bases and J by 0 bases, 7 bases remained unmatched. This CDR3 spans 15 amino acids. Germline lookup yields CDR1 LNHDA and CDR2 SQIVND (reference sequence). The CDR3 reads CASTPRRGSTDTQYF. As DNA, the CDR3 is TGTGCCAGTACCCCAAGGCGGGGGAGCACAGATACGCAGTATTTT.

J is TRBJ1-2 and V is TRBV19; D gene unclear. Deletions cut 3 bases from V and 4 bases from J, with 12 bases between. Per germline, CDR1 LNHDA and CDR2 SQIVND (reference sequence). CDR3 size: 14 residues. The DNA of the CDR3 is TGTGCCAGTAGTATCTTTTCCGGGAGCTATGGCTACACCTTC. Translating gives CASSIFSGSYGYTF.

The chain has TRBV6-5 and TRBJ1-1; D unresolved. Germline V gives CDR1 MNHEY, CDR2 SVGAGI. With 11 bases removed from V and 5 bases from J, the gap between germline ends came to 9 bases. The CDR3 is 10 amino acids. The CDR3 is CARRDTEAFF. For the CDR3, the DNA is TGTGCCCGTCGGGATACTGAAGCTTTCTTT.

The rearrangement joins TRBV10-1 to TRBJ1-6; 7 bases agree with TRBD1. V was pared by 4 bases and J by 6 bases, with 0 bases of the junction left unmatched. Germline V gene data show CDR1 as WNHNN and CDR2 as SYGVQD (reference sequence). CDR3 length: 13 residues. In nucleotides, the CDR3 is TGCGCCAGCAGTGGGGACAGTAATTCACCCCTCCACTTT. It yields the protein CASSGDSNSPLHF.

The chain joins TRBV5-1 to TRBJ1-1, with 9 bases that match TRBD1. The CDR3 is made up of 14 amino acids. V was clipped by 2 bases and J by 5 bases; unmatched bases: 4. CDR1 SGHRS and CDR2 YFSETQ come from the germline V gene. The CDR3 DNA reads as TGCGCCAGCAGCTTTGGACAGGGGAGGACTGAAGCTTTCTTT. It yields the protein CASSFGQGRTEAFF.

The genes are TRBV28 and TRBJ2-7, with 8 bases lining up with TRBD2. The CDR3 is 16 amino acids. The germline V gene has CDR1 MDHEN and CDR2 SYDVKM. The junction had 16 bases not matched to a gene; V was cut back by 5 bases and J by 7 bases. The CDR3 is CASSPPSGAGAGEQYF. Written as DNA, the CDR3 is TGTGCCAGCAGTCCTCCCTCAGGAGCGGGGGCTGGGGAGCAGTACTTC.

This sequence joins TRBV9 and TRBJ2-5, with 7 bases lining up with TRBD1. The CDR3 runs 15 residues. The germline gives CDR1 SGDLS, CDR2 YYNGEE. With V trimmed by 2 bases and J by 4 bases, 8 bases remained unmatched. The CDR3 DNA reads TGTGCCAGCAGCGTGGGGAAAGACAGGGCAGAGACCCAGTACTTC. Amino acids: CASSVGKDRAETQYF. Full variable domain (remainder filled in from reference TRBV9 and TRBJ2-5): DSGVTQTPKHLITATGQRVTLRCSPRSGDLSVYWYQQSLDQGLQFLIQYYNGEERAKGNILERFSAQQFPDLHSELNLSSLELGDSALYFCASSVGKDRAETQYFGPGTRLLVL.

The chain joins TRBV3-1 (or the pseudogene TRBV3-2) to TRBJ1-4; unclear D gene. CDR3 size: 13 residues. The germline V gene has CDR1 LGHDT and CDR2 YNNKEL (reference sequence). Trimming took off 3 bases at V and 7 bases at J, with 9 bases between the two ends. This CDR3 reads CASSHRGSEKLFF. DNA for the CDR3: TGTGCCAGCAGCCATCGAGGGTCTGAAAAACTGTTTTTT.

The CDR3 spells CAISELLPGQNSPLHF. In DNA form, the CDR3 reads TGTGCCATCAGTGAGTTGCTACCGGGACAGAATTCACCCCTCCACTTT. The rearrangement joins TRBV10-3 to TRBJ1-6; TRBD1 matches at 7 bases. The CDR3 sequence is 16 residues long. J was trimmed by 7 bases and V by 1 base; bases with no gene match: 7. Germline CDR1 ENHRY, CDR2 SYGVKD.